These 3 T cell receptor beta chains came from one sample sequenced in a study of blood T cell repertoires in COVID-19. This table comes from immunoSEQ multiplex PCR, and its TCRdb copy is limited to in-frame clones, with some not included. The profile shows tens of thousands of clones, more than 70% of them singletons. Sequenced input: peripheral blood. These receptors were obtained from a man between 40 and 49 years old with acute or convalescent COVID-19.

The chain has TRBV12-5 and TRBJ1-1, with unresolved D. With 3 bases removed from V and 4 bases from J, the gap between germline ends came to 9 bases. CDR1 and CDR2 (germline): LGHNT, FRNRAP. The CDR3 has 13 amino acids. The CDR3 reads CASGFGLGTEAFF. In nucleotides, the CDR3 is TGTGCTAGTGGTTTTGGGCTGGGCACTGAAGCTTTCTTT.

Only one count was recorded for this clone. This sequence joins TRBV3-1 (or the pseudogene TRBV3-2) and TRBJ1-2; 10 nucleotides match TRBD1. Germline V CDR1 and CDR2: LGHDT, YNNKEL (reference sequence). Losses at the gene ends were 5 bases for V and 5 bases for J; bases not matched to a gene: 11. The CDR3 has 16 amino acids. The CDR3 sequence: CASSAYPGTGVYGYTF. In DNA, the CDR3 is TGTGCCAGCAGCGCCTATCCCGGGACAGGGGTATATGGCTACACCTTC.

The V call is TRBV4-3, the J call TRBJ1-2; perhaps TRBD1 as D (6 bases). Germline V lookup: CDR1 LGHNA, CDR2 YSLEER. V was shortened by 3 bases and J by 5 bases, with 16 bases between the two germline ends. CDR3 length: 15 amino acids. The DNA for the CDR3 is TGCGCCAGCAGCCACGGACAGCCTCAAACATATGGCTACACCTTC. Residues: CASSHGQPQTYGYTF.